What follows is one T cell receptor (beta chain) and its context. Its matching antigen is unknown. Germline values: CDR1 MDHEN, CDR2 SYDVKM. This CDR3 comprises 13 residues. Trimming cost V 5 bases and J 7 bases; bases outside gene matches: 6. This entry is derived from a study of cytomegalovirus exposure and HLA in healthy donors. Study-wide results and caveats: TCR beta chains numbering under 200 were designated cytomegalovirus-associated. Sequences of the TCR beta chain were said to predict the HLA-A and HLA-B alleles of most subjects accurately. The authors later linked a missense DCLRE1C variant to TCR beta V- and J-gene trimming. Researchers reported that a few CMV-associated chains were confirmed in vitro as CMV antigen-specific.

PCR was performed using 60 Vbeta and 13 Jbeta primers. Produced via immunoSEQ multiplex PCR; TCRdb's table is partial and in-frame only. Of about 55,000 clones listed, 82% are singletons. Sequenced sample: PBMCs. The genes are TRBV28 and TRBJ1-2; TRBD1 aligns across 8 bases. This clonotype originated in a man younger than 45 in good health and CMV-seronegative. CDR3 protein: CASSEDRDVGYTF. The CDR3 coding sequence is TGTGCCAGCAGTGAGGACAGGGATGTTGGCTACACCTTC.